This T cell receptor beta chain was sequenced in a study of T-cell memory formation after mild COVID-19. Constant-segment-primed 5'RACE gave TCR alpha and TCR beta cDNA libraries with sample barcodes and UMIs. From the 5' RACE reads, TCRdb called clonotypes with MiXCR, one entry per CDR3 protein. The sample comprises about 410,000 distinct CDR3 sequences, over 15% of which are singletons, and roughly 21% rests with the top ten. CDR1 is MNHEY, CDR2 SVGAGI, per germline. The length of the CDR3 is 17 residues. The J segment lost 3 bases and the V segment lost 6 bases, leaving 13 bases of the junction unmatched.

The TCR was taken from a man in his late teens or twenties who had mild COVID-19 (a few samples of this study predate the infection). Cell type and time point are not known. Material: PBMCs or a T cell subset sorted from them (not recorded which). The chain joins TRBV6-5 to TRBJ2-3, with 9 bases matching TRBD2. The CDR3 DNA reads TGTGCCAGCAGAAACCGGGCTAGCGGGGACACTACAGATACGCAGTATTTT. Translated, it gives CASRNRASGDTTDTQYF.